This TCR beta chain is drawn from a study of blood T cell repertoires in COVID-19 (dated by TCRdb to the early 2020s). Turning to the overall study: Samples covering the acute and convalescent phases of COVID-19 were provided by collaborators in the United States, Italy and Spain. The prospective study material was composed of cDNA or gDNA derived from T cells, B-cell-depleted T cells, or PBMCs. Deeply sampled blood TCRbeta repertoires from subjects exposed to, actively infected with, or recovered from COVID-19 were included in the dataset. The repertoires were released in a freely available public database intended as a resource for research on the immune response to SARS-CoV-2. The samples were drawn from the first 160 participants of the ongoing ImmuneRACE study and from about 1,200 subjects provided by 6 global collaborators. The sample metadata nearly always contained a de-identified subject ID, COVID-19 status, age in years and sex. Where available, HLA class I and class II types were obtained from metadata supplied by the sample provider rather than from assay-based typing. General findings and caveats noted by the study authors: Clinical and demographic metadata were provided uncurated, with the amount varying by source and participant.

Reading from cysteine to phenylalanine, the CDR3 counts 14 amino acids. The read is trimmed to its CDR3 DNA, 42 bases read in frame from base 1. CDR1 and CDR2, looked up from the germline V gene, are KGHSH and LQKENI. The junction shows trimming of 0 bases on V and 4 bases on J, plus 10 bases between the germline ends. TCRbeta CDR3 regions were amplified from genomic DNA by means of the immunoSEQ Assay, a bias-controlled multiplex PCR. The authors' analysis ran thus. Within the assay, amplification of reference gene primers was used to estimate how many nucleated cells each sample contained. To quantify the absolute abundance of each unique TCRbeta CDR3 rearrangement, sequence reads were collapsed and filtered. For each sample, productive Simpson clonality was calculated as the square root of Simpson's diversity index over productive rearrangements. The table comes from immuneACCESS by way of TCRdb, which keeps in-frame sequences with V and J called. Part of the clones is missing from these tables; in studies checked, under half for an unresolved V gene and the rest for unknown reasons. The V and J calls and the clone size are those of that table, but D and trimming were determined from the DNA. Here the sample has some 170,000 clones; under 95% occur a single time. 18% of the sample comes from the top ten.

Collaborating institutions collected whole blood in K2EDTA tubes following their own protocols. Collaborator samples were shipped for TCRbeta analysis as frozen whole blood, isolated PBMCs, or DNA extracted from either sample type. In regard to this clone: Its antigen target is currently unknown. No base qualities exist here, and no much larger clone lies one base off it.

The receptor's source is a man aged 60 to 75 with active or convalescent COVID-19. Sequenced input: peripheral blood. The sequence joins TRBV18 to TRBJ2-7; tentative D gene TRBD2, with 5 bases matching. The DNA is as follows: TGTGCCAGCTCACCACCGGGCGGACTTTACGAGCAGTACTTC. Translated, this is CASSPPGGLYEQYF.